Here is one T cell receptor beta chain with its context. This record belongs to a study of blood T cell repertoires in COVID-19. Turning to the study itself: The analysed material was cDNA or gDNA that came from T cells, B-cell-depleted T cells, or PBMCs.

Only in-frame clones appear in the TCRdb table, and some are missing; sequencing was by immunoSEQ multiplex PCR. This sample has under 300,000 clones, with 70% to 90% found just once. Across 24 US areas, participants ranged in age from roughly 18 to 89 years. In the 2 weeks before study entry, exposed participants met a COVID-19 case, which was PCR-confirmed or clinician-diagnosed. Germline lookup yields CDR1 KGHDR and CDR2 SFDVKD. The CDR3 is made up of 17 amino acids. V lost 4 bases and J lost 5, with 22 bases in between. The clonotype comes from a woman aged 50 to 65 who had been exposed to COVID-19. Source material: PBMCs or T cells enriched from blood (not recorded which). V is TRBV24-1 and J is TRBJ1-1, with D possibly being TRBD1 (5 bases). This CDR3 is CATSDRPRRGIETEAFF. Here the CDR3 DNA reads TGTGCCACCAGTGACCGACCTCGGCGGGGGATCGAAACTGAAGCTTTCTTT.